One TCR beta chain is described in this entry. CD8+CD57+ cell expansion had been shown by flow cytometry in patients chosen for sequencing. The sample is drawn from a study of CD8+CD57+ T cells in acquired aplastic anemia. Study details: Each DNA sample taken from sorted CD4+ and CD8+ cells came to roughly 3.5 ug on average.

For CDR3 and TCR beta VDJ profiling, genomic DNA was the template used. MiXCR was run by TCRdb on the reads, yielding one entry per CDR3 protein. Here the sample spans some 170,000 distinct CDR3 sequences, about 45% being singletons. CDR1 and CDR2 from the germline V gene are MGHDK and SYGVNS. CDR3 length: 14 amino acids. With V trimmed by 6 bases and J by 4 bases, 2 bases remained unmatched. This receptor was taken from a human donor with aplastic anemia. The sample consisted of sorted CD4+, CD8+, or CD8+CD57+ T cells (not recorded which) from PBMCs. This chain links TRBV25-1 with TRBJ2-3; 12 bases match TRBD2. The DNA for the CDR3 is TGTGCCAGCAGCCCTAGCGGGAGGGCAGATACGCAGTATTTT. Amino acid sequence: CASSPSGRADTQYF.